The next 19 T cell receptor beta chains were all read from a single sample in a study of T cells in Graves' hyperthyroidism and ophthalmopathy. Amplification targeted TCR beta CDR3 regions from RNA transcripts. The TCR CDR3 was amplified in a first-round RT-PCR using the HTBI primer set. One entry per CDR3 protein, called by TCRdb with MiXCR from the multiplex PCR reads. The sample yields 550,000 to 700,000 distinct CDR3 sequences, about 14% seen once. Sequencing was carried out using blood. The receptors shown here come from a middle-aged woman with Graves' ophthalmopathy.

In this sample, this clonotype turned up a few times. The gene calls are TRBV28 and TRBJ2-7, with 9 bases fitting TRBD1. This CDR3 comprises 15 residues. Trimming took 6 bases from V and 6 from J; bases not matched to a gene: 12. Germline assignment: CDR1 MDHEN and CDR2 SYDVKM. The CDR3 DNA follows: TGTGCCAGCAGCCAAACCAGGGGACAGGGCGGCGAGCAGTACTTC. It is translated as CASSQTRGQGGEQYF. The full variable domain, its missing parts supplied by reference TRBV28 and TRBJ2-7, is DVKVTQSSRYLVKRTGEKVFLECVQDMDHENMFWYRQDPGLGLRLIYFSYDVKMKEKGDIPEGYSVSREKKERFSLILESASTNQTSMYLCASSQTRGQGGEQYFGPGTRLTVT.

This clonotype was seen at least ten times. The rearrangement links TRBV11-3 to TRBJ1-4; D gene uncertain. V was clipped by 1 base and J by 8 bases, with 8 bases between them. The CDR3 consists of 13 residues. Germline CDR1 reads SGHNT; CDR2 reads YENEEA. The CDR3 reads CASSLVSAEKLFF. The DNA of the CDR3 is TGTGCCAGCAGCTTAGTCTCAGCAGAAAAACTGTTTTTT.

This clonotype was counted ten times or more. The chain uses TRBV20-1 and TRBJ1-3, with TRBD1 as a possible D gene (6 bases). Germline loops: CDR1 DFQATT, CDR2 SNEGSKA (reference sequence). V was cut by 5 bases and J by 0 bases, with 23 bases left in between. The CDR3 is 18 residues long. The DNA for the CDR3 is TGCAGTGCTGAGGGGGGCGGGACCTTCCAGAGCTCTGGAAACACCATATATTTT. Encoded protein: CSAEGGGTFQSSGNTIYF.

The rearrangement links TRBV28 to TRBJ1-1; TRBD1 agrees at 8 bases. The CDR3 contains 14 residues. V lost 7 bases and J lost 11; bases outside the gene matches: 15. Germline CDR1 and CDR2: MDHEN and SYDVKM. The CDR3 nucleotides are TGTGCCAGCACCACAGGGGGAGATCGAGCGGGTGCTTTCTTT. It specifies CASTTGGDRAGAFF.

The V gene is TRBV19, the J gene TRBJ1-5; D unresolved. Germline CDR1 LNHDA, CDR2 SQIVND (reference sequence). The CDR3 consists of 13 residues. V lost 3 bases, J lost 7 bases, and 10 bases lay in between. CDR3 in amino acids: CASSIALQQPQHF. Written as DNA, the CDR3 is TGTGCCAGTAGTATTGCCCTTCAACAGCCCCAGCATTTT. The full variable domain, completed using reference TRBV19 and TRBJ1-5, is DGGITQSPKYLFRKEGQNVTLSCEQNLNHDAMYWYRQDPGQGLRLIYYSQIVNDFQKGDIAEGYSVSREKKESFPLTVTSAQKNPTAFYLCASSIALQQPQHFGDGTRLSIL.

With respect to this clonotype: A much more abundant neighbour one base away suggests this may be a read error. This sequence joins TRBV29-1 and TRBJ2-5; D gene uncertain. The CDR3 covers 15 residues. The germline V gene encodes CDR1 SQVTM and CDR2 ANQGSEA. In DNA, the CDR3 is TGCAGCATTGAAGATTGGAAACCATCCCACGAGACCCAGTACTTC. This sequence encodes CSIEDWKPSHETQYF.

This clonotype was picked up many times. The chain carries TRBV7-8 and TRBJ2-7; unclear D gene. Germline CDR1 reads SGHVS; CDR2 reads FQNEAQ. Between the trimmed V and J ends, which lost 2 bases and 3 bases, there was a span of 5 bases. The CDR3 is 12 amino acids. The CDR3 loop reads CASSLSFYEQYF. DNA for the CDR3: TGTGCCAGCAGCTTAAGTTTCTACGAGCAGTACTTC. The entire variable domain, with the rest obtained from reference TRBV7-8 and TRBJ2-7, is as follows: GAGVSQSPRYKVAKRGQDVALRCDPISGHVSLFWYQQALGQGPEFLTYFQNEAQLDKSGLPSDRFFAERPEGSVSTLKIQRTQQEDSAVYLCASSLSFYEQYFGPGTRLTVT.

The V and J genes are TRBV30 and TRBJ1-2, with no clear D. This CDR3 is built from 17 residues. Deletions cut 4 bases from V and 1 base from J, with 22 bases between. Germline CDR1 is GTSNPN and CDR2 is SVGIG (reference sequence). For the CDR3, the DNA is TGTGCCTGGAAGAAGCCGAGGCGGCAGTTACTTAACTATGGCTACACCTTC. It specifies CAWKKPRRQLLNYGYTF.

The genes are TRBV28 and TRBJ1-1; D unclear. CDR1 is MDHEN, CDR2 SYDVKM, per germline. V lost 7 bases and J 0 bases, leaving 9 bases between the germline ends. The CDR3 sequence is 13 residues long. The CDR3 loop reads CASTKSMNTEAFF. In DNA form, the CDR3 reads TGTGCCAGCACCAAGTCGATGAACACTGAAGCTTTCTTT.

The sample holds many counts of this clonotype. The J gene is TRBJ1-1, the V gene TRBV6-5, with unresolved D. Trimming shortened V by 8 bases and J by 1 base, and 11 bases separated the two germline ends. Germline V lookup: CDR1 MNHEY, CDR2 SVGAGI. CDR3 length: 13 amino acids. As DNA, the CDR3 is TGTGCCAGCGGTCGTCTCCCGAACACTGAAGCTTTCTTT. Amino acid sequence: CASGRLPNTEAFF.

This clonotype was counted many times. The rearrangement joins TRBV6-1 to TRBJ1-1; no firm D call. This CDR3 has 14 amino acids. The V gene's germline CDR1 is MNHNS and CDR2 SASEGT. V lost 3 bases, J lost 1 base, and 9 bases lay in between. DNA for the CDR3: TGTGCCAGCAGTGAGAGTGGGCCGAACACTGAAGCTTTCTTT. The encoded protein is CASSESGPNTEAFF.

The genes are TRBV18 and TRBJ2-1, with D perhaps given as TRBD1 or TRBD2 (5 bases each). The germline V gene encodes CDR1 KGHSH and CDR2 LQKENI. The CDR3 covers 14 residues. Trimming left V 5 bases short and J 9 bases short, with 17 bases between. The CDR3 sequence: CASSKGWESGEQFF. The CDR3 region has the DNA TGTGCCAGCTCAAAGGGGTGGGAGTCAGGTGAGCAGTTCTTC.

This clonotype was recorded at least ten times. V is TRBV9 and J is TRBJ2-5; 12 bases map to TRBD2. Germline assignment: CDR1 SGDLS and CDR2 YYNGEE. The CDR3 spans 17 residues. With 0 bases clipped from V and 5 bases from J, the junction kept 8 bases outside the gene matches. The CDR3 here is CASSVGASGRAWETQYF. The CDR3 coding sequence is TGTGCCAGCAGCGTAGGGGCTAGCGGGAGGGCTTGGGAGACCCAGTACTTC.

This clonotype was seen at least ten times. The rearrangement joins TRBV28 to TRBJ1-5, with D unclear. Germline CDR1 MDHEN, CDR2 SYDVKM. This CDR3 has 16 residues. V was shortened by 3 bases and J by 3 bases, with 15 bases between the two germline ends. CDR3 region: CASSFSAAPNNQPQHF. The CDR3 coding sequence is TGTGCCAGCAGTTTTTCGGCTGCACCCAACAATCAGCCCCAGCATTTT.

This clonotype was seen more than once but under ten times. V usage is TRBV18 and J usage is TRBJ2-2, with TRBD2 matching over 11 bases. Germline-derived CDR1 and CDR2 are KGHSH and LQKENI. V lost 0 bases and J lost 7; bases outside the gene matches: 7. The CDR3 extends over 17 amino acids. The CDR3 here is CASSPPGTSGVHGELFF. The CDR3 bases are TGTGCCAGCTCACCACCTGGGACTAGCGGAGTTCACGGGGAGCTGTTTTTT.

At least ten counts were recorded for this clonotype. This chain connects TRBV30 to TRBJ1-6, with TRBD1 as a possible D gene (5 bases). The germline V gene encodes CDR1 GTSNPN and CDR2 SVGIG (reference sequence). V was shortened by 1 base and J by 4 bases, with 8 bases between the two germline ends. The CDR3 runs to 14 residues. CDR3 residues: CAWSAGPYNSPLHF. CDR3 nucleotide sequence: TGTGCCTGGAGTGCGGGACCGTATAATTCACCCCTCCACTTT.

This clonotype was counted ten times or more. V gene TRBV30 combines with J gene TRBJ2-2, with no clear D. Germline-derived CDR1 and CDR2 are GTSNPN and SVGIG (reference sequence). This CDR3 is built from 13 residues. Between the trimmed V and J ends, which lost 2 bases and 1 base, there was a span of 5 bases. The CDR3 spells CAWSWGNTGELFF. In nucleotides, the CDR3 is TGTGCCTGGAGTTGGGGGAACACCGGGGAGCTGTTTTTT. Full variable domain (rest looked up from reference TRBV30 and TRBJ2-2): SQTIHQWPATLVQPVGSPLSLECTVEGTSNPNLYWYRQAAGRGLQLLFYSVGIGQISSEVPQNLSASRPQDRQFILSSKKLLLSDSGFYLCAWSWGNTGELFFGEGSRLTVL.

This clonotype was detected only a few times. J is TRBJ2-5 and V is TRBV5-1; 8 bases fit TRBD2. CDR1 is SGHRS, CDR2 YFSETQ, per germline. The CDR3 totals 16 residues. V trimming: 7 bases; J trimming: 4 bases; junction bases outside the gene matches: 15. CDR3 region: CASEALGSGSIETQYF. CDR3 coding DNA: TGCGCCAGCGAGGCACTAGGAAGCGGGAGTATAGAGACCCAGTACTTC.

This clonotype has at least ten counts. V gene TRBV11-2 combines with J gene TRBJ2-7, with 10 positions matching TRBD2. Germline V gives CDR1 SGHAT, CDR2 FQNNGV. The ends lost 4 bases at V and 4 bases at J; junction bases unmatched: 10. The CDR3 consists of 16 residues. The CDR3, as DNA: TGTGCCAGCAGCTCCTCCCTAGCGGGAGTCTATTACGAGCAGTACTTC. This gives the protein CASSSSLAGVYYEQYF.